Presented here are 5 T cell receptor beta chains from one specimen sequenced in a study of shared clonotypes between healthy human individuals (dated by TCRdb to the early 2020s). Library preparation employed the immunoSEQ multiplex PCR assay. The table comes from immuneACCESS by way of TCRdb, which keeps in-frame sequences with V and J called. Part of the clones is missing from these tables; in studies checked, under half for an unresolved V gene and the rest for unknown reasons. Counted in this sample were roughly 1 million clones; 70% to 80% of them appeared once. The top ten hold roughly 1.5% of the sample. Source material: memory CD4+ T cells sorted from blood. The cell subset or site label of this sample denotes: CD45RA-negative fraction. All receptors come from a man between 18 and 35 years old in good health.

J is TRBJ1-6 and V is TRBV6-1; D possibly corresponds to TRBD1 (5 bases). Germline CDR1 MNHNS, CDR2 SASEGT. The CDR3 has 13 residues. V shed 1 base and J shed 14 bases, with 12 bases lying between them. The CDR3 here is CASSEVREGTLHF. DNA for the CDR3: TGTGCCAGCAGTGAAGTCAGGGAGGGGACCCTCCACTTT.

This clone appeared a single time. The J gene is TRBJ2-1, the V gene TRBV7-2; D remains unclear. Germline values: CDR1 SGHTA, CDR2 FQGNSA. Trimming stripped 1 base from V and 6 bases from J, with 13 bases between. There are 15 residues in the CDR3. The CDR3: CASSLVGIRSNEQFF. The CDR3 DNA reads as TGTGCCAGCAGCTTAGTGGGAATTCGATCCAATGAGCAGTTCTTC. Together with reference TRBV7-2 and TRBJ2-1, the CDR3 gives the full variable domain: GAGVSQSPSNKVTEKGKDVELRCDPISGHTALYWYRQSLGQGLEFLIYFQGNSAPDKSGLPSDRFSAERTGGSVSTLTIQRTQQEDSAVYLCASSLVGIRSNEQFFGPGTRLTVL.

This sequence joins TRBV5-1 and TRBJ1-2, with no clear D. Trimming took 1 base from V and 10 from J, leaving 14 bases between them. Germline loops: CDR1 SGHRS, CDR2 YFSETQ. The CDR3 has 13 residues. The CDR3 reads CASSLQDQTDYTF. The CDR3 DNA is TGCGCCAGCAGCTTGCAGGATCAAACGGACTACACCTTC.

The rearrangement uses TRBV4-1 and TRBJ2-5; the D gene is possibly TRBD1 (5 bases). From germline, CDR1 is MGHRA and CDR2 YSYEKL. The CDR3 is 14 residues long. V lost 3 bases and J 2 bases, leaving 10 bases between the germline ends. The CDR3 is CASSQTDMQETQYF. In DNA form, the CDR3 reads TGCGCCAGCAGCCAGACAGACATGCAAGAGACCCAGTACTTC.

The CDR3 region has the DNA TGTGCCAGCAGCTCTCCTTGGGGCGGAAACACCATATATTTT. Translating it yields CASSSPWGGNTIYF. The chain carries TRBV5-6 and TRBJ1-3; weak D call: TRBD1 (5 bases). Trimming pared 3 bases from V and 4 bases from J, leaving 11 bases between. Germline V gene data show CDR1 as SGHDT and CDR2 as YYEEEE. The CDR3 contains 14 residues.